This T cell receptor beta chain was found in a study of vaccination effects on CD4 cells after COVID-19. Using viral peptide pools, the ViraFEST assay grew out antigen-specific CD4+ T cells prior to sequencing. With 9 to 11 days of culture completed, CD4+ T cells were isolated. Among the vaccine recipients, none had a prior SARS-CoV-2 infection, and nucleocapsid antibodies were negative. PBMC were cultured at approximately 2 million per well with 9 to 10 IU/ml IL-2 and 10 ug/ml peptides. Per germline, CDR1 DFQATT and CDR2 SNEGSKA (reference sequence). The CDR3 covers 11 residues. V lost 1 base and J 4 bases, leaving 4 bases between the germline ends. A word on this clone: Its specificity is unknown.

Sequencing was performed with immunoSEQ multiplex PCR; in TCRdb, only in-frame clones are kept and a portion is missing. The sample yields 65,000 or so clones, roughly four fifths seen once. The sequencing used CD4+ T cells from PBMCs cultured with HCoV-NL63 spike peptides, collected before COVID-19 vaccination. The genes are TRBV20-1 and TRBJ2-5; D is unclear. The clonotype originates from a human donor who received a COVID-19 vaccine. DNA of the CDR3: TGCAGTGCTAGAGGCTTAGAGACCCAGTACTTC. It codes for CSARGLETQYF.